This TCR beta chain was identified during a study of spatial heterogeneity in lung cancer. CDR3 length equals 15 residues. Trimming at V came to 4 bases and at J to 2 bases, leaving 4 bases not matched to a gene. The V gene's germline CDR1 is SNHLY and CDR2 FYNNEI. Every cDNA TCR molecule received its own unique molecular identifier. A single record per CDR3 protein comes from TCRdb applying MiXCR to the 5' RACE reads. The repertoire consists of 20,000 to 25,000 distinct CDR3 sequences, with 3.5% to 5% occurring once and the leading ten covering approximately 7.4%. The sample holds a few counts of this clonotype. Time point noted: sample taken at primary tumor resection. Unsorted whole RNA samples from tumor, nontumor lung or frozen PBMC were sequenced. Samples were donated by 72 untreated early-stage non-small cell lung cancer patients.

The chain is built from TRBV2 and TRBJ1-5; 8 positions agree with TRBD1. The sequence was obtained from a male donor with early-stage non-small cell lung cancer. Sample: PBMCs, taken at surgery. This chain's CDR3 is CASSALQGGNQPQHF. The CDR3 DNA follows: TGTGCCAGCAGTGCGTTACAGGGGGGCAATCAGCCCCAGCATTTT.